These T cell receptor beta chains were read from a single sample in a study of beta chain features in type 1 diabetes. Repertoires were generated with immunoSEQ multiplex PCR, while TCRdb's copy carries only in-frame clones and drops some. Found here are a few hundred thousand clones, about 14% of them singletons; the top ten hold roughly 0.019%. Material for sequencing was naive CD4+ T cells from blood. These receptors were obtained from a man aged 25-45 years with type 1 diabetes. Each CDR3 is given with its conserved first and last residue. D genes are given only for firm matches. Where a row states a size, it is once, few, many or the class of an expanded clone; other rows omit it.

D gene | J gene | clone size | V gene | CDR3 DNA | CDR3 protein
. | TRBJ1-1 | few | TRBV7-9 | TGTGCCAGCAGTCAAACAGGGAAGACTGAAGCTTTCTTT | CASSQTGKTEAFF
. | TRBJ2-5 | . | TRBV9 | TGTGCCAGCAGCCTCAGCTCAGGCAGCCAAGAGACCCAGTACTTC | CASSLSSGSQETQYF
. | TRBJ2-5 | . | TRBV7-9 | TGTGCCAGCAGCTTAACTCGAAGTCCAGAGACCCAGTACTTC | CASSLTRSPETQYF
. | TRBJ2-7 | . | TRBV29-1 | TGCAGCGTTTCCGACGGAGAAGTCTACGAGCAGTACTTC | CSVSDGEVYEQYF
TRBD2 | TRBJ2-3 | . | TRBV10-3 | TGTGCCATCAGTGCTAGCGGGAGGAACACAGATACGCAGTATTTT | CAISASGRNTDTQYF
. | TRBJ1-3 | few | TRBV5-4 | TGTGCCAGCAGCCCAAGCAGGGCTGGAAACACCATATATTTT | CASSPSRAGNTIYF
TRBD1 | TRBJ2-1 | few | TRBV30 | TGTGCCTGTATAGCCCGGGACAGTTACAATGAGCAGTTCTTC | CACIARDSYNEQFF
. | TRBJ1-2 | . | TRBV10-3 | TGTGCCATCAGTGGAGGGAGAGGCTATGGCTACACCTTC | CAISGGRGYGYTF
TRBD2 | TRBJ2-5 | few | TRBV11-2 | TGTGCCAGCAGCTTACCCCCGCAGCGGGGCGGTGTGACCCAGTACTTC | CASSLPPQRGGVTQYF
TRBD1 | TRBJ1-5 | few | TRBV18 | TGTGCCAGCTCGCCGTCTGGGACAGGGGGCTCTGAAAATCAGCCCCAGCATTTT | CASSPSGTGGSENQPQHF
TRBD1 | TRBJ1-2 | . | TRBV6-1 | TGTGCCAGCAGCTTTGGACAGGGGGGCTATGGCTACACCTTC | CASSFGQGGYGYTF
. | TRBJ1-5 | few | TRBV30 | TGTGCCTGGAGTGTAGGGCAGGGCCAACAGCCCCAGCATTTT | CAWSVGQGQQPQHF
. | TRBJ2-3 | . | TRBV20-1 | TGCAGTGTCAGGGGACCAGATACGCAGTATTTT | CSVRGPDTQYF
. | TRBJ1-2 | . | TRBV7-2 | TGTGCCAGCAGCTTACCGAACTATGGCTACACCTTC | CASSLPNYGYTF
TRBD2 | TRBJ2-1 | . | TRBV4-1 | TGCGCCAGCAGTCGGACTGGGACTAACTACTACAATGAGCAGTTCTTC | CASSRTGTNYYNEQFF
TRBD2 | TRBJ2-2 | . | TRBV30 | TGTGCCTGGGGGACTAGCGGGGGGCCCAGGGACACCGGGGAGCTGTTTTTT | CAWGTSGGPRDTGELFF
TRBD1 | TRBJ2-2 | few | TRBV2 | TGTGCCAGCAGTGAAGGACAGGGGAACACCGGGGAGCTGTTTTTT | CASSEGQGNTGELFF
. | TRBJ2-3 | . | TRBV4-2 | TGTGCCAGCAGCCAAGCGTCCAGCGGGTTCCCAGATACGCAGTATTTT | CASSQASSGFPDTQYF